Following are 32 T cell receptor beta chains from one sample sequenced in a study of shared clonotypes between healthy human individuals (dated by TCRdb to 2018 to 2021). CD8 naive samples were obtained by positive selection for CCR7 among CD45RO-negative cells, yielding a CD45RA+CCR7+ population from which TemRA cells were excluded. The library was built by means of the immunoSEQ multiplex PCR assay. In TCRdb, the immuneACCESS table is reduced to in-frame sequences with V and J assigned. These tables do not hold every clone; where another copy was compared, an unresolved V gene accounts for under half, and the others remain unexplained. Present in this sample are around 580,000 clones, 98% of which were seen just once. The top ten hold 0.25% to 0.35% of the sample. The sample comprised naive CD8+ T cells sorted from blood. The cell subset or site label for this specimen denotes: CD45RA+CCR7+. The receptors here all came from a man aged 25-40 years in good health.

CDR3 bases: TGTGCCAGCAGTTTCTTAGCGGGAGTGGGCGAGCAGTACTTC. This codes for CASSFLAGVGEQYF. The genes are TRBV28 and TRBJ2-7, with 9 bases that match TRBD2. V was clipped by 3 bases and J by 6 bases; unmatched bases: 6. From germline, CDR1 is MDHEN and CDR2 SYDVKM. The CDR3 has 14 residues.

The rearrangement joins TRBV14 to TRBJ2-7; possible D gene TRBD2, 6 bases. The CDR3 runs 15 residues. In germline, CDR1 is SGHDN, CDR2 FVKESK. Trimming took off 5 bases at V and 3 bases at J, with 17 bases between the two ends. CDR3 amino acids: CASSVDQRGIYEQYF. DNA of the CDR3: TGTGCCAGCAGCGTCGACCAGCGCGGGATCTACGAGCAGTACTTC.

This chain joins TRBV6-5 and TRBJ1-1; 8 bases are a match to TRBD1. This CDR3 is 15 amino acids long. Per germline, CDR1 MNHEY and CDR2 SVGAGI. The V gene end was trimmed by 0 bases and the J gene end by 1 base; junction bases not matched to a gene: 1. CDR3 loop: CASSYSDRANTEAFF. CDR3 coding DNA: TGTGCCAGCAGTTACTCGGACAGGGCGAACACTGAAGCTTTCTTT.

The genes are TRBV6-9 and TRBJ2-7; no definite D call. Trimming removed 6 bases from V and 0 bases from J, with 6 bases in between. The CDR3 totals 12 residues. Germline CDR1 reads MNHGY; CDR2 reads SVAAGI. CDR3 loop: CASRVNSYEQYF. The CDR3 nucleotides are TGTGCCAGCAGGGTAAACTCCTACGAGCAGTACTTC.

This chain joins TRBV14 and TRBJ2-4, with D hard to call. V lost 2 bases to trimming and J lost 0 bases, with 11 bases between them. Germline CDR1 SGHDN, CDR2 FVKESK. The CDR3 consists of 16 residues. The CDR3 loop is CASSQSNPLAKNIQYF. CDR3 coding DNA: TGTGCCAGCAGCCAAAGTAACCCTCTAGCCAAAAACATTCAGTACTTC. Drawing the rest from reference TRBV14 and TRBJ2-4, the complete variable domain is EAGVTQFPSHSVIEKGQTVTLRCDPISGHDNLYWYRRVMGKEIKFLLHFVKESKQDESGMPNNRFLAERTGGTYSTLKVQPAELEDSGVYFCASSQSNPLAKNIQYFGAGTRLSVL.

Comment on this clone: This sample includes further DNA sequences coding for the same CDR3. This CDR3 is CASSSSSYEQYF. The CDR3 DNA reads TGCGCCAGCAGCTCATCTAGCTACGAGCAGTACTTC. The chain is built from TRBV5-1 and TRBJ2-7; D remains unclear. V lost 3 bases to trimming and J lost 3 bases, with 7 bases between them. Per the germline V gene, CDR1 is SGHRS and CDR2 is YFSETQ. The CDR3 is 12 residues long. Full variable domain (remainder filled in from reference TRBV5-1 and TRBJ2-7): KAGVTQTPRYLIKTRGQQVTLSCSPISGHRSVSWYQQTPGQGLQFLFEYFSETQRNKGNFPGRFSGRQFSNSRSEMNVSTLELGDSALYLCASSSSSYEQYFGPGTRLTVT.

The chain employs TRBV5-1 and TRBJ2-1; either TRBD1 or TRBD2 may fit D (5 bases each). V was shortened by 0 bases and J by 8 bases, with 12 bases between the two germline ends. Germline V gene data show CDR1 as SGHRS and CDR2 as YFSETQ. The CDR3 contains 14 residues. The CDR3 region is CASSLAIGADEQFF. CDR3 nucleotides: TGCGCCAGCAGCTTGGCCATCGGGGCCGATGAGCAGTTCTTC. The entire variable domain, with the rest obtained from reference TRBV5-1 and TRBJ2-1, is as follows: KAGVTQTPRYLIKTRGQQVTLSCSPISGHRSVSWYQQTPGQGLQFLFEYFSETQRNKGNFPGRFSGRQFSNSRSEMNVSTLELGDSALYLCASSLAIGADEQFFGPGTRLTVL.

The gene calls are TRBV2 and TRBJ1-4; D unresolved. The CDR3 totals 11 residues. V was clipped by 3 bases and J by 17 bases, with 13 bases between them. CDR1 is SNHLY and CDR2 is FYNNEI in the germline V gene. The CDR3 DNA is TGTGCCAGCAGTGAGGCAGTTCACCCTTTTTTT. This sequence encodes CASSEAVHPFF.

This clone was seen just once. The rearrangement links TRBV27 to TRBJ1-2; D gene ambiguous. The germline gives CDR1 MNHEY, CDR2 SMNVEV (reference sequence). The CDR3 runs to 14 residues. V was cut by 0 bases and J by 6 bases, with 11 bases left in between. CDR3 sequence: CASSLSSPGHGYTF. The CDR3 DNA follows: TGTGCCAGCAGTTTATCATCCCCGGGCCATGGCTACACCTTC.

The rearrangement uses TRBV28 and TRBJ2-5; TRBD1 aligns across 8 bases. The germline CDR1 and CDR2 sequences are MDHEN and SYDVKM. V lost 10 bases and J lost 5; bases outside the gene matches: 12. The CDR3 spans 14 residues. The CDR3 sequence: CATQTGGNWETQYF. As DNA, the CDR3 is TGTGCCACCCAAACAGGGGGTAATTGGGAGACCCAGTACTTC.

J is TRBJ1-1 and V is TRBV6-5; possibly TRBD1 for D (5 bases). V was shortened by 9 bases and J by 0 bases, with 8 bases between the two germline ends. The germline CDR1 and CDR2 sequences are MNHEY and SVGAGI. The CDR3 is 12 residues long. This chain's CDR3 is CASLGLNTEAFF. The CDR3 region has the DNA TGTGCCAGTCTGGGGCTGAACACTGAAGCTTTCTTT.

The chain has TRBV29-1 and TRBJ2-1; unclear D gene. Between the trimmed V and J ends, which lost 6 bases and 0 bases, there was a span of 12 bases. There are 14 residues in the CDR3. The germline V gene encodes CDR1 SQVTM and CDR2 ANQGSEA. The CDR3 protein is CSVQDWSSYNEQFF. CDR3 in DNA: TGCAGCGTCCAAGATTGGAGCTCCTACAATGAGCAGTTCTTC.

The chain uses TRBV2 and TRBJ2-3; 11 bases align to TRBD2. This CDR3 comprises 16 residues. V gave up 3 bases and J gave up 1 base; unmatched junction bases: 3. The germline gives CDR1 SNHLY, CDR2 FYNNEI. Here the CDR3 reads CASSDLLAGGTDTQYF. CDR3 DNA: TGTGCCAGCAGTGACCTACTAGCGGGGGGCACAGATACGCAGTATTTT.

The rearrangement joins TRBV7-8 to TRBJ2-7; possibly TRBD1 for D (5 bases). Germline assignment: CDR1 SGHVS and CDR2 FQNEAQ. This CDR3 is 14 amino acids long. V was trimmed by 4 bases and J by 4 bases, leaving 14 bases between them. The CDR3 coding sequence is TGTGCCAGCAGCTCCCAGGGAATAGGGTACGAGCAGTACTTC. Its protein product is CASSSQGIGYEQYF. The full variable domain, its missing parts supplied by reference TRBV7-8 and TRBJ2-7, is GAGVSQSPRYKVAKRGQDVALRCDPISGHVSLFWYQQALGQGPEFLTYFQNEAQLDKSGLPSDRFFAERPEGSVSTLKIQRTQQEDSAVYLCASSSQGIGYEQYFGPGTRLTVT.

The rearrangement uses TRBV28 and TRBJ1-2; D is possibly TRBD1 (5 bases). The V gene's germline CDR1 is MDHEN and CDR2 SYDVKM. Trimming took 2 bases from V and 6 from J, leaving 10 bases between them. The CDR3 sequence is 13 residues long. In DNA, the CDR3 is TGTGCCAGCAGTTTAGGGACTGCAGATGGCTACACCTTC. Its translation: CASSLGTADGYTF.

This CDR3 reads CASSDSFDYTTNNYGYTF. In nucleotides, the CDR3 is TGTGCCAGCAGTGATTCGTTTGACTACACAACAAATAACTATGGCTACACCTTC. This chain uses TRBV2 with TRBJ1-2; D is uncertain. Germline V gene lookup returns CDR1 SNHLY and CDR2 FYNNEI. The CDR3 extends over 18 amino acids. Deletions cut 3 bases from V and 1 base from J, with 21 bases between.

V and J are TRBV5-1 and TRBJ2-7; 10 bases fit TRBD1. The V gene end was trimmed by 4 bases and the J gene end by 2 bases; junction bases not matched to a gene: 9. CDR1 and CDR2 from the germline V gene are SGHRS and YFSETQ. The CDR3 contains 16 residues. In DNA form, the CDR3 reads TGCGCCAGCAGCCCCCGGACAGGGGGGGATCCCTACGAGCAGTACTTC. It yields the protein CASSPRTGGDPYEQYF.

V is TRBV7-9 and J is TRBJ1-1; D gene ambiguous. V lost 2 bases to trimming and J lost 7 bases, with 14 bases between them. Germline values: CDR1 SEHNR, CDR2 FQNEAQ (reference sequence). This CDR3 is built from 14 residues. The chain's CDR3 is CASSLLGGINEAFF. The CDR3 DNA follows: TGTGCCAGCAGCTTACTCGGAGGGATAAATGAAGCTTTCTTT. The full variable domain, with the rest looked up from reference TRBV7-9 and TRBJ1-1, is DTGVSQNPRHKITKRGQNVTFRCDPISEHNRLYWYRQTLGQGPEFLTYFQNEAQLEKSRLLSDRFSAERPKGSFSTLEIQRTEQGDSAMYLCASSLLGGINEAFFGQGTRLTVV.

The rearrangement links TRBV29-1 to TRBJ1-2; tentatively, D is TRBD1 (6 bases). Trimming stripped 7 bases from V and 6 bases from J, with 12 bases between. The germline V gene encodes CDR1 SQVTM and CDR2 ANQGSEA. The CDR3 has 11 residues. CDR3 DNA: TGCAGCGCCTTCCGACAGGATGGCTACACCTTC. Translating gives CSAFRQDGYTF.

The gene calls are TRBV7-9 and TRBJ2-7; D ambiguous. From germline, CDR1 is SEHNR and CDR2 FQNEAQ (reference sequence). This CDR3 region has 14 residues. Trimming cost V 2 bases and J 0 bases, with 8 bases left between them. The CDR3 DNA follows: TGTGCCAGCAGCTTAATGGAGAGCTCCTACGAGCAGTACTTC. It translates to CASSLMESSYEQYF.

The chain employs TRBV5-1 and TRBJ2-7; TRBD1 aligns across 7 bases. This CDR3 is 14 amino acids long. After removal of 2 bases from V and 1 base from J, the junction contained 3 bases not matched to a gene. Germline values: CDR1 SGHRS, CDR2 YFSETQ. Here the CDR3 DNA reads TGCGCCAGCAGCTTACAGGGGCCGTCCTACGAGCAGTACTTC. It encodes CASSLQGPSYEQYF.

The V and J genes are TRBV11-3 and TRBJ2-7; D not resolved. V dropped 0 bases and J dropped 5 bases, with 5 bases sitting between them. The CDR3 runs to 12 residues. Germline V gene data show CDR1 as SGHNT and CDR2 as YENEEA. The CDR3 loop is CASSLEVDEQYF. In DNA form, the CDR3 reads TGTGCCAGCAGCTTAGAGGTCGACGAGCAGTACTTC.

The genes are TRBV2 and TRBJ1-1; maybe TRBD1 (6 bases). The V end was cut by 6 bases, the J end by 11 bases, with 22 bases between. This CDR3 is built from 14 residues. The germline CDR1 and CDR2 sequences are SNHLY and FYNNEI. The CDR3, as DNA: TGTGCCAGCAGCCTTCCGGGACATTCCCCTTCGGCTTTCTTT. Translation: CASSLPGHSPSAFF.

CDR3 coding DNA: TGTGCCAGCAGCGGTGGGGGTCAGCCCCAGCATTTT. This translates into CASSGGGQPQHF. The gene calls are TRBV5-6 and TRBJ1-5; tentatively, D is TRBD1 (5 bases). V lost 4 bases, J lost 6 bases, and 8 bases lay in between. The CDR3 covers 12 residues. The germline gives CDR1 SGHDT, CDR2 YYEEEE.

The chain carries TRBV11-2 and TRBJ2-7; 9 nucleotides align to TRBD2. This CDR3 comprises 15 residues. The junction had 9 bases not matched to a gene; V was cut back by 5 bases and J by 4 bases. Germline V gives CDR1 SGHAT, CDR2 FQNNGV. CDR3 region: CASSAHSGSGYEQYF. The CDR3 region has the DNA TGTGCCAGCAGCGCACATAGCGGGAGTGGGTACGAGCAGTACTTC.

V and J are TRBV7-8 and TRBJ1-5; D not resolved. V was pared by 5 bases and J by 3 bases, with 17 bases between. Germline assignment: CDR1 SGHVS and CDR2 FQNEAQ. CDR3 length equals 16 residues. The CDR3 loop reads CASSPEVRENNQPQHF. The CDR3 region has the DNA TGTGCCAGCAGCCCCGAGGTCCGGGAAAACAATCAGCCCCAGCATTTT.

The chain joins TRBV11-2 to TRBJ2-7, with D unclear. The V gene lost 0 bases and the J gene lost 4 bases, with 7 bases spanning the gap. Germline CDR1 reads SGHAT; CDR2 reads FQNNGV. The CDR3 spans 13 residues. CDR3 DNA: TGTGCCAGCAGCTTAGAGACGAGTTACGAGCAGTACTTC. This gives the protein CASSLETSYEQYF.

The V gene is TRBV7-9, the J gene TRBJ2-7, with 10 bases fitting TRBD2. Germline V gene data show CDR1 as SEHNR and CDR2 as FQNEAQ (reference sequence). The V and J ends lost 3 bases and 0 bases, in that order; junction bases with no gene match: 8. CDR3 length: 17 amino acids. CDR3 protein: CASSLFRRTSGSYEQYF. The CDR3 DNA follows: TGTGCCAGCAGCTTGTTTCGTAGGACTAGCGGCTCCTACGAGCAGTACTTC.

This clone was seen a single time. The V gene is TRBV7-8, the J gene TRBJ2-5, with D unclear. This CDR3 is built from 15 residues. V dropped 2 bases and J dropped 1 base, with 11 bases sitting between them. The germline gives CDR1 SGHVS, CDR2 FQNEAQ. The CDR3 DNA sequence: TGTGCCAGCAGCTTAACTTGGACGGGCCAAGAGACCCAGTACTTC. Its translation: CASSLTWTGQETQYF.

This clone was recorded once. The chain links TRBV7-9 to TRBJ1-1, with D possibly TRBD1 on 6 matching bases. Trimming removed 8 bases at V and 10 bases at J, with 20 bases between. Germline lookup yields CDR1 SEHNR and CDR2 FQNEAQ (reference sequence). The CDR3 is 13 residues long. The CDR3 coding sequence is TGTGCCAGCCGCCAAGGGGGGGCGGTGGGAGCTTTCTTT. Protein: CASRQGGAVGAFF.

This chain links TRBV27 with TRBJ2-1; TRBD2 aligns across 12 bases. The germline V gene has CDR1 MNHEY and CDR2 SMNVEV (reference sequence). Trimming took 4 bases from V and 8 from J; bases not matched to a gene: 6. The CDR3 runs to 15 residues. CDR3 protein: CASSSGTSGFYEQFF. The CDR3 DNA is TGTGCCAGCAGTTCTGGGACTAGCGGGTTCTATGAGCAGTTCTTC.

The chain has TRBV29-1 and TRBJ2-7, with D hard to call. The CDR3 totals 12 residues. Trimming stripped 4 bases from V and 3 bases from J, with 10 bases between. Germline CDR1 SQVTM, CDR2 ANQGSEA. This CDR3 is CSVVRGGYEQYF. The CDR3 DNA reads TGCAGCGTTGTGAGAGGCGGCTACGAGCAGTACTTC.